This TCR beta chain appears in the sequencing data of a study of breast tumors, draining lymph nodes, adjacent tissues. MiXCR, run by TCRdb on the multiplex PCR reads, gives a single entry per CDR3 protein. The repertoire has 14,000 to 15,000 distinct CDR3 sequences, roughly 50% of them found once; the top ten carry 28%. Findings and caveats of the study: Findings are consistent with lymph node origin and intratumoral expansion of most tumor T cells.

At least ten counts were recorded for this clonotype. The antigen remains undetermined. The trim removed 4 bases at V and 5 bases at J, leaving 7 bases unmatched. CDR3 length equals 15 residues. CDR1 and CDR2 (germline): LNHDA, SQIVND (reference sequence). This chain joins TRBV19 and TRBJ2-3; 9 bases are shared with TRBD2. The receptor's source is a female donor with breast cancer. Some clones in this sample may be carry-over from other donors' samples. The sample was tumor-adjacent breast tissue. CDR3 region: CASSSSGGRVDTQYF. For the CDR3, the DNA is TGTGCCAGTAGTAGTAGCGGGGGCCGAGTAGATACGCAGTATTTT.